This T cell receptor (beta chain) was captured in a study of cytomegalovirus exposure and HLA in healthy donors. PCR employed 60 Vbeta and 13 Jbeta primers. The data were produced by immunoSEQ multiplex PCR, yet TCRdb's version contains in-frame clones alone and is incomplete. The sample lists over 50,000 clones; approximately 80% were seen once. Broader study findings: Serostatus for CMV was the only available immune exposure information.

Notes on this clone: The antigen remains unidentified.

CDR1 is LGHNA, CDR2 YNFKEQ, per germline. The CDR3 runs to 15 residues. Trimming left V 4 bases short and J 3 bases short, with 16 bases between. The specimen was PBMCs. The TCR originated in a female donor in good health and CMV-seronegative. The chain combines TRBV4-2 with TRBJ2-7, with D possibly TRBD2 on 5 matching bases. The CDR3 DNA sequence: TGTGCCAGCAGCCCCAACCGGGGTTACGGCTACGAGCAGTACTTC. Protein: CASSPNRGYGYEQYF.